The entry below describes one T cell receptor beta chain. Its target is not known. The data were obtained in a study of radiotherapy plus CTLA-4 blockade in lung cancer. Study-wide background: Of all patients, approximately 17% responded objectively and around 31% showed disease control. Findings and caveats of the study: Subsequent to radiotherapy plus ipilimumab, tumor-derived TCR clones underwent expansion in blood. Increased serum interferon-beta after radiation also reportedly predicted response strongly.

Sequencing used immunoSEQ multiplex PCR; TCRdb keeps in-frame clones, though not all of them. The table records tens of thousands of clones, about 83% of them present only once. V lost 5 bases and J lost 2, with 13 bases in between. There are 14 residues in the CDR3. From germline, CDR1 is SQVTM and CDR2 ANQGSEA. The study gave focal radiation plus ipilimumab CTLA-4 blockade to patients with chemo-refractory metastatic non-small-cell lung cancer. The sequence came from a human donor with non-small cell lung cancer whose response to radiotherapy plus ipilimumab could not be evaluated. The sequencing here drew on peripheral blood, taken from a patient treated with radiotherapy plus ipilimumab. The chain carries TRBV29-1 and TRBJ1-3; TRBD1 might be the D (6 bases). The CDR3: CSVSGTFPGNTIYF. For the CDR3, the DNA is TGCAGCGTTTCCGGGACATTCCCTGGAAACACCATATATTTT.